The source of this T cell receptor beta chain is a study of blood T cells in healthy people across ages. A J-beta primer mix and a sample-barcoded 5' primer were used in a second PCR of roughly 6 to 11 cycles. One entry per CDR3 protein, called by TCRdb with MiXCR from the 5' RACE reads. The repertoire holds 540,000 or so distinct CDR3 sequences, with about 24% as singletons. This clonotype was detected only a few times. V was pared by 6 bases and J by 0 bases, with 2 bases of the junction left unmatched. This CDR3 spans 14 amino acids. CDR1 is DFQATT and CDR2 is SNEGSKA in the germline V gene (reference sequence). In each sample, at least 6.5 million PBMCs were isolated. Each sample yielded at least 6 micrograms of PBMC total RNA. The same sample was also studied in work on T cells of mothers and their children. As that study records: For related and unrelated pairs alike, thymic selection shapes TCR recombination output similarly.

The receptor was isolated from a boy aged 5-17 years in good health. The sequencing input was blood. The chain has TRBV20-1 and TRBJ2-2; the match to TRBD2 covers 9 bases. The CDR3 DNA sequence: TGCAGTGCCGCTAGCGGGGCGAACACCGGGGAGCTGTTTTTT. Translation gives CSAASGANTGELFF.